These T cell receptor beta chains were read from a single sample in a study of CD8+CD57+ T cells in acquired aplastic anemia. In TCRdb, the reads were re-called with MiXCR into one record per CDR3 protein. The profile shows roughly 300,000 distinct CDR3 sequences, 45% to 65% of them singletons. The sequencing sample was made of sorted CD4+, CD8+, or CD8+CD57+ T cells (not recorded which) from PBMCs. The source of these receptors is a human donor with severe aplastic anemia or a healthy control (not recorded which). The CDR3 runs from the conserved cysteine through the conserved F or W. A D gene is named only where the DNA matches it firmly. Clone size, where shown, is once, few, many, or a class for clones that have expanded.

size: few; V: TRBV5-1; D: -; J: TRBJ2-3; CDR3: CASSRAGEEDTQYF; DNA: TGCGCCAGCAGCCGGGCAGGGGAGGAAGATACGCAGTATTTT
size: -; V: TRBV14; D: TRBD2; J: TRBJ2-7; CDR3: CASSLAGGLSYEQYF; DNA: TGTGCCAGCAGCCTAGCGGGGGGCCTCTCCTACGAGCAGTACTTC
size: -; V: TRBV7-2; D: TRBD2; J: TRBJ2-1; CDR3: CASSLGRRLAGGPGFNEQFF; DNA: TGTGCCAGCAGCTTAGGTCGTCGACTAGCGGGGGGGCCTGGTTTCAATGAGCAGTTCTTC
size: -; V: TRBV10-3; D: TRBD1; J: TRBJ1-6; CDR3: CASSAGGRYSPLHF; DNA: TGTGCCAGCAGTGCAGGGGGCAGGTATTCACCCCTCCACTTT
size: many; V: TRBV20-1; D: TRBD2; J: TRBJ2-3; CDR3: CSARGGLAGVDTQYF; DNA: TGCAGTGCTAGAGGAGGACTAGCGGGGGTAGATACGCAGTATTTT
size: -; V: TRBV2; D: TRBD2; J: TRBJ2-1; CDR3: CASSEALSLAGNEQFF; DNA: TGTGCCAGCAGTGAAGCGCTTAGTCTAGCGGGGAATGAGCAGTTCTTC
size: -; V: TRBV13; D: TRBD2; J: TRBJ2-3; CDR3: CARSPGGGDTQYF; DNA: TGTGCCAGGAGCCCCGGGGGGGGAGATACGCAGTATTTT
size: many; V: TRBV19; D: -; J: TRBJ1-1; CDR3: CASSIAGRLNTEAFF; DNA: TGTGCCAGTAGTATCGCCGGACGGTTGAACACTGAAGCTTTCTTT
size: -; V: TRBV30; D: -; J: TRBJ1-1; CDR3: CARSVFGYNTEAFF; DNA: TGTGCCCGGAGTGTATTTGGCTACAACACTGAAGCTTTCTTT
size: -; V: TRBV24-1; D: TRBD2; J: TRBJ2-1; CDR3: CATSPRGGTSGYNEQFF; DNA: TGTGCCACCAGTCCCCGGGGTGGGACTAGCGGATACAATGAGCAGTTCTTC
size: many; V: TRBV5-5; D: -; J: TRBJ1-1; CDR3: CASSTGPFTRNTEAFF; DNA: TGTGCCAGCAGCACTGGGCCATTTACGCGGAACACTGAAGCTTTCTTT
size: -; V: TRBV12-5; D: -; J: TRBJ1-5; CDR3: CASGLGMTTARGDQPQHF; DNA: TGTGCTAGTGGTTTGGGTATGACCACAGCGCGGGGTGATCAGCCCCAGCATTTT
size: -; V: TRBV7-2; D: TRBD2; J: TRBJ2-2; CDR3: CASSLSGRANGELFF; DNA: TGTGCCAGCAGCTTGAGCGGGAGGGCCAATGGGGAGCTGTTTTTT
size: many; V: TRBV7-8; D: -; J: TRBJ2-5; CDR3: CASSLVTEYQETQYF; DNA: TGTGCCAGCAGCTTGGTTACGGAGTACCAAGAGACCCAGTACTTC
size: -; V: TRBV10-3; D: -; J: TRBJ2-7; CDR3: CAITEDSAYEQYF; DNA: TGTGCCATCACTGAGGACTCGGCCTACGAGCAGTACTTC
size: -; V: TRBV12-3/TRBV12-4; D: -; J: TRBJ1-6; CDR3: CASRDGGVSSPLHF; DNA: TGTGCCAGCAGGGACGGGGGGGTTTCTTCACCCCTCCACTTT
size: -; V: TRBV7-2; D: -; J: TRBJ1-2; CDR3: CASSSPAGRDGYTF; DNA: TGTGCCAGCAGCTCGCCCGCGGGGAGGGATGGCTACACCTTC
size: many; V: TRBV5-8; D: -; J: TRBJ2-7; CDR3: CASSFSGTRQQEQYF; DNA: TGTGCCAGCAGCTTTTCCGGGACACGGCAGCAGGAGCAGTACTTC
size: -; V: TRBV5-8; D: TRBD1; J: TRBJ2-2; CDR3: CASSWGTDTGELFF; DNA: TGTGCCAGCAGTTGGGGGACAGACACCGGGGAGCTGTTTTTT
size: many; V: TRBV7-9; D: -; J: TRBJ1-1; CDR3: CASSPKNTEAFF; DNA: TGTGCCAGCAGCCCGAAGAACACTGAAGCTTTCTTT
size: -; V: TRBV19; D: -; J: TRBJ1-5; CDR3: CASSIDHQHSNQPQHF; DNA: TGTGCCAGTAGTATAGATCACCAGCATAGCAATCAGCCCCAGCATTTT
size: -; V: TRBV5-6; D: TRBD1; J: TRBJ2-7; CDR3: CASSAPGTATYEQYF; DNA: TGTGCCAGCAGCGCCCCCGGGACAGCTACCTACGAGCAGTACTTC
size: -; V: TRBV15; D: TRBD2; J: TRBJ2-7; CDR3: CATSRTGLGADEQYF; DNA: TGTGCCACCAGCAGGACGGGACTAGGGGCGGACGAGCAGTACTTC
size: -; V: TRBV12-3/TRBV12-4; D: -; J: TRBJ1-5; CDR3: CASPGGGTAGRQPQHF; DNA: TGTGCCAGCCCAGGAGGAGGGACTGCCGGTCGGCAGCCCCAGCATTTT
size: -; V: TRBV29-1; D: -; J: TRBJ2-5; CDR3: CSVEGRRLAATQYF; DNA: TGCAGCGTTGAAGGACGGAGACTTGCGGCGACCCAGTACTTC
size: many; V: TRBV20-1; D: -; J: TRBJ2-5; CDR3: CSASSWQTQETQYF; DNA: TGCAGTGCTAGTAGTTGGCAGACTCAAGAGACCCAGTACTTC
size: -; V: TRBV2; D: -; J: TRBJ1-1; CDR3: CASRKVNTEALF; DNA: TGTGCCAGCCGGAAGGTGAACACTGAAGCTCTCTTT
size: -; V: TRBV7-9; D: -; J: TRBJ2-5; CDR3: CASSPSQGRVETQYF; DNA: TGTGCCAGCAGCCCTTCACAGGGACGGGTAGAGACCCAGTACTTC
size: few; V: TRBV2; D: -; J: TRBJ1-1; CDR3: CASSTNRNTEAFF; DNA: TGTGCCAGCAGTACTAACCGGAACACTGAAGCTTTCTTT
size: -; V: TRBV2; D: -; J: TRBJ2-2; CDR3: CASRQDEQSAPAFF; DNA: TGTGCCAGCAGGCAGGACGAGCAATCAGCCCCAGCATTTTTT
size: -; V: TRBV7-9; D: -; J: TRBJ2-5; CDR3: CGSSLGTGRRETQYF; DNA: TGTGGGAGCAGCTTAGGTACAGGGAGGAGGGAGACCCAGTACTTC
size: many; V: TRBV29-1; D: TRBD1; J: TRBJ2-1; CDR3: CSVGGQGTYNEQFF; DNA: TGCAGCGTTGGAGGACAGGGGACATACAATGAGCAGTTCTTC
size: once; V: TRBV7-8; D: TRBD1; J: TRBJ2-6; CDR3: CASSPSTGGSGANVLTF; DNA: TGTGCCAGCAGCCCCTCGACAGGGGGTAGTGGGGCCAACGTCCTGACTTTC
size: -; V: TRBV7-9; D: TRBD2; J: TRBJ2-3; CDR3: CASGGIGTSGRTDTQYF; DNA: TGTGCCAGTGGGGGGATAGGGACTAGCGGCCGCACAGATACGCAGTATTTT
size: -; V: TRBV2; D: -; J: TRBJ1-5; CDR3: CASSDWAQPQHF; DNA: TGTGCCAGCAGTGACTGGGCTCAGCCCCAGCATTTT
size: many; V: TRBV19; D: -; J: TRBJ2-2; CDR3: CASSRALPRGGELFF; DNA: TGTGCCAGTAGTAGGGCTCTCCCCCGGGGTGGGGAGCTGTTTTTT
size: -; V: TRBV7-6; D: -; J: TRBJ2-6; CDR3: CASSFDKANTEAF; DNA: TGTGCCAGCAGCTTTGACAAGGCAAACACTGAAGCTTTC
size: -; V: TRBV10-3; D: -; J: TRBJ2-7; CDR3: CAISRTESSYEQYF; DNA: TGTGCCATCAGTCGGACAGAGAGCTCCTACGAGCAGTACTTC
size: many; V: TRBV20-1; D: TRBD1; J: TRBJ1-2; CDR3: CSARPLTDRGSNYGYTF; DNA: TGCAGTGCTAGACCCTTGACCGACAGGGGATCTAACTATGGCTACACCTTC
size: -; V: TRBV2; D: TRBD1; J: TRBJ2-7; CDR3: CASTTRTGWTYEQYF; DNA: TGCGCCAGCACGACCCGGACAGGGTGGACCTACGAGCAGTACTTC
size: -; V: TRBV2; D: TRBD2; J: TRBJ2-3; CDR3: CASRASGGQTDTQYF; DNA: TGTGCCAGCAGGGCGAGCGGGGGTCAAACAGATACGCAGTATTTT
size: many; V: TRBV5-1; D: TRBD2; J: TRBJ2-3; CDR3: CASSSTTSGSTDTQYF; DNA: TGCGCCAGCAGCTCCACGACTAGCGGTAGCACAGATACGCAGTATTTT
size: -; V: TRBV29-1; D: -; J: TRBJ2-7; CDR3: CSVEFGTQGYEQYF; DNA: TGCAGCGTTGAGTTTGGGACCCAAGGGTACGAGCAGTACTTC
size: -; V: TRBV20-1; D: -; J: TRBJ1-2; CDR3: CSVQDDYGYTF; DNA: TGCAGTGTACAGGATGACTATGGCTACACCTTC
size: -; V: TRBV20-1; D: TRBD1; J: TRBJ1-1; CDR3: CSAKPGTANTEAFF; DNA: TGCAGTGCTAAACCCGGGACAGCGAACACTGAAGCTTTCTTT
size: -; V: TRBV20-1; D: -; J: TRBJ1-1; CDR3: CSAPTLGNTEAFF; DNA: TGCAGTGCCCCGACGTTAGGGAACACTGAAGCTTTCTTT
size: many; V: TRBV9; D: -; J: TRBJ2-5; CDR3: CASSVGQGRKGETQYF; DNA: TGTGCCAGCAGCGTAGGGCAGGGTAGAAAAGGAGAGACCCAGTACTTC
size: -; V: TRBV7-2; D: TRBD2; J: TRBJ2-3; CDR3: CASLAGGPRTDTQYF; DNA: TGTGCCAGTTTAGCGGGAGGGCCCCGCACAGATACGCAGTATTTT
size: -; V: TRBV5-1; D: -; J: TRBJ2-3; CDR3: CASSSGTPLATDTQYF; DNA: TGCGCCAGCAGCTCAGGGACACCGCTGGCCACAGATACGCAGTATTTT
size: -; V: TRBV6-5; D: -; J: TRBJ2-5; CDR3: CASRVWETQYF; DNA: TGTGCCAGTAGGGTTTGGGAGACCCAGTACTTC
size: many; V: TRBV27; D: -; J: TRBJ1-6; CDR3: CASQQSLGTPNSPLHF; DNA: TGTGCCAGCCAGCAGTCACTCGGGACACCGAATTCACCCCTCCACTTT
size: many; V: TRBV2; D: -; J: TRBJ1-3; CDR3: CASSRGANTIYF; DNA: TGTGCCAGCAGCAGAGGGGCAAACACCATATATTTT
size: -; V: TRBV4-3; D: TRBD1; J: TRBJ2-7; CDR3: CASSPWGQQGYEQYF; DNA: TGCGCCAGCAGCCCATGGGGACAGCAGGGCTACGAGCAGTACTTC
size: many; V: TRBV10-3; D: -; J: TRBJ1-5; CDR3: CAISGGVTRDQPQHF; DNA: TGTGCCATCAGTGGGGGGGTTACGAGGGATCAGCCCCAGCATTTT
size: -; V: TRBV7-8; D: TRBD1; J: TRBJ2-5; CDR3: CASSTTTGGRETQYF; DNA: TGTGCCAGCAGCACCACGACAGGGGGTCGAGAGACCCAGTACTTC